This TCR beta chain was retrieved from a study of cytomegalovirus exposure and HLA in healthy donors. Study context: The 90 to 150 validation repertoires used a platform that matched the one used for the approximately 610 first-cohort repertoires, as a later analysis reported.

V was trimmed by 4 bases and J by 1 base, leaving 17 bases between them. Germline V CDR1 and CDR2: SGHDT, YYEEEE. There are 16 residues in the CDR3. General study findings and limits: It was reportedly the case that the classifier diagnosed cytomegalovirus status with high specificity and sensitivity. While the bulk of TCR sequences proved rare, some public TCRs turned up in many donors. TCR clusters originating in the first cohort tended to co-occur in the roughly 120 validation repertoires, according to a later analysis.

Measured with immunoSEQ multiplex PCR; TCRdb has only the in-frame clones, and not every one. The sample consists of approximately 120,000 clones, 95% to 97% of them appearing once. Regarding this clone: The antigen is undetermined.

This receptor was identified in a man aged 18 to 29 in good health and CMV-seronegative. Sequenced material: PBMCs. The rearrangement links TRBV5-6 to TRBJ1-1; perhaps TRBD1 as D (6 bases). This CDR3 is CASSPETGSGNTEAFF. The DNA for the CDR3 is TGTGCCAGCAGCCCCGAAACAGGGAGCGGGAACACTGAAGCTTTCTTT.